This entry is about one TCR beta chain. This record comes from a study of blood T cell repertoires in COVID-19. The wider study: Donors in the United States, Italy and Spain gave samples during acute or convalescent COVID-19.

Original methodology: Amplification of reference gene primers was used by the study to estimate nucleated cell counts. The repertoire was sequenced with immunoSEQ multiplex PCR; TCRdb's copy has only in-frame clones and lacks some. Clone size and the V and J calls come from that table; the DNA yielded D and trimming. The sample holds over 600,000 clones, about nine tenths seen once. CDR1 is LNHDA and CDR2 is SQIVND in the germline V gene (reference sequence). With 1 base clipped from V and 4 bases from J, the junction kept 9 bases outside the gene matches. The CDR3 loop spans 17 amino acids. This chain links TRBV19 with TRBJ1-2; 10 bases align to TRBD1. Sequences were obtained from peripheral blood. This clonotype originated in a woman younger than 35 with acute or convalescent COVID-19. The CDR3 DNA is TGTGCCAGTAGTATAGTATTTCTTGGGACAGGGGTCTATGGCTACACCTTC. It codes for CASSIVFLGTGVYGYTF.